This T cell receptor (beta chain) was sequenced during a study of blood T cell repertoires in COVID-19 (dated by TCRdb to about 2020). At the level of the whole study: Samples from collaborators originated in the United States, Italy and Spain and spanned both the acute and convalescent phases of COVID-19. The prospective study material was composed of cDNA or gDNA derived from T cells, B-cell-depleted T cells, or PBMCs. Subjects who had been exposed to COVID-19, were actively infected with it, or had recovered from it provided the deeply sampled blood TCRbeta repertoires that made up the dataset. A freely available public database, intended as a resource for researchers studying the immune response to SARS-CoV-2, is where the repertoires were released. Samples came from the ongoing ImmuneRACE study (first 160 participants) plus 1,254 subjects from 6 global collaborators. Sample metadata almost always included a de-identified subject ID, COVID-19 status, age in years and sex. HLA class I and class II types, where available, came from metadata supplied by the sample provider rather than from assay-based typing. General conclusions and limits of the study: The amount of clinical and demographic metadata varied by source and participant and was provided uncurated.

Enrolling through a virtual design, the prospective study's participants ranged in age from about 18 to 89 years and lived across 24 United States geographic areas. In the prospective study, participants were assigned to cohorts based on the clinical history participants reported in a screening survey and a study questionnaire. Recovered participants in ImmuneRACE Cohort 3 were defined as having two consecutive negative NP/OP PCR tests, clearance from a healthcare professional, or resolution of symptoms. In the prospective study, whole blood, serum and a nasopharyngeal or oropharyngeal swab were collected from each participant by mobile phlebotomists. Additional blood draws and questionnaires over an approximately two-month period could optionally be provided by prospective study participants. Prospective study blood samples were shipped either frozen or at room temperature before DNA extraction.

Including cysteine and phenylalanine, the CDR3 has 14 amino acids. Of the read, only the CDR3 DNA is kept; its 42 bases are in frame from base 1. V gives up 1 base and J gives up 5 bases, and the segment between their germline ends measures 12 bases. Taken from the germline V gene, the CDR1 and CDR2 loops are SGHRS and YFSETQ. The immunoSEQ Assay, a bias-controlled multiplex PCR, was used to amplify TCRbeta CDR3 regions from genomic DNA. On the authors' methods: Nucleated cell counts per sample were estimated from amplification of reference gene primers within the assay. To quantify the absolute abundance of each unique TCRbeta CDR3 rearrangement, sequence reads were collapsed and filtered. For each sample, productive Simpson clonality was calculated as the square root of Simpson's diversity index over productive rearrangements. The source is immuneACCESS, and TCRdb retained only in-frame sequences with V and J called. Part of the clones is not carried over; for the studies checked, unresolved V genes explain less than half of this, and the remainder is unexplained. D and trimming were read from the DNA, whereas the V and J calls and clone size are those reported in that table. The sample data list fewer than 350,000 clones, and around nine tenths of these were observed just once. 1.5% to 2% of the sample comes from the top ten.

With respect to this clone: Its antigen is not yet known. The record has no base qualities; no much larger clone is one base away.

Sequencing was performed on PBMCs or T cells enriched from blood (not recorded which). Here the chain combines TRBV5-1 and TRBJ2-5; the D gene lacks a confident call. The clonotype originates from a woman aged 40 to 49 who had recovered from COVID-19. The nucleotide sequence is given as TGCGCCAGCAGCTTGAGTAGGCTCGGGGAGACCCAGTACTTC. Translated, it gives CASSLSRLGETQYF.